This T cell receptor beta chain was sequenced during a study of blood T cells in healthy people across ages. Overall study results and limits: It was not known whether donors were CMV positive (a possible confounder of expanded clonotype changes). There were more naive CD4+ cells and higher diversity in long-lived donors than in aged donors.

This clonotype was observed a few times. The antigen remains undetermined. Each donor had around 10 milliliters of peripheral blood drawn. Samples each had at least 5 micrograms of total RNA extracted. Next came a second PCR, run for about 7 to 12 cycles, which used a sample-barcoded 5' primer along with a J-beta primer mix. TCRdb reprocessed the 5' RACE reads via MiXCR and lists one record per CDR3 protein. The profile shows 950,000 to 1,200,000 distinct CDR3 sequences, roughly two fifths of them singletons. V was trimmed by 1 base and J by 11 bases, leaving 14 bases between them. The CDR3 spans 13 residues. From germline, CDR1 is SGHTA and CDR2 FQGNSA.

Sequencing used blood. The sequence was collected from a man aged 18 to 30 in good health. This chain uses TRBV7-2 with TRBJ2-5; D not certain. The CDR3 DNA reads as TGTGCCAGCAGCTTAGAAGCTTTAGGTGAGCAGTACTTC. Its translation is CASSLEALGEQYF.